These 26 T cell receptor beta chains came from one sample sequenced in a study of shared clonotypes between healthy human individuals. Data came from immunoSEQ multiplex PCR; TCRdb stores just in-frame clones and leaves some out. The table records approximately 1.4 million clones, 95% to 99% of them present only once. Material for sequencing was naive CD4+ T cells sorted from blood. Subset meaning: CD45RA+ positively selected. Receptor source: a young man in good health.

J is TRBJ2-7 and V is TRBV7-2; D remains ambiguous. The CDR3 is 13 amino acids. V dropped 6 bases and J dropped 0 bases, with 9 bases sitting between them. Looked up from germline, CDR1 is SGHTA and CDR2 is FQGNSA. The CDR3 loop reads CASSKASSYEQYF. Written as DNA, the CDR3 is TGTGCCAGCAGTAAGGCGAGCTCCTACGAGCAGTACTTC.

The rearrangement links TRBV28 to TRBJ1-1; D gene uncertain. Germline V gene sequence: CDR1 MDHEN, CDR2 SYDVKM. V dropped 8 bases and J dropped 4 bases, with 17 bases sitting between them. The CDR3 is 14 residues long. This chain's CDR3 is CASQTWVGGTEAFF. The CDR3 nucleotides read TGTGCCAGCCAAACCTGGGTGGGCGGCACTGAAGCTTTCTTT.

This rearrangement joins TRBV6-6 to TRBJ2-1, with 10 positions matching TRBD1. The CDR3 totals 14 residues. Trimming removed 8 bases from V and 4 bases from J; junction bases left unmatched: 5. Germline CDR1 MNHNY, CDR2 SVGAGI (reference sequence). CDR3 coding DNA: TGTGCCAGCCTAGGGACAGGGGCATACAATGAGCAGTTCTTC. Translated: CASLGTGAYNEQFF.

This chain connects TRBV28 to TRBJ2-7, with D unresolved. In germline, CDR1 is MDHEN, CDR2 SYDVKM. The V end lost 4 bases, the J end lost 6 bases, and 10 bases lay between the germline ends. This CDR3 is built from 12 residues. This CDR3 is CASSSGWREQYF. The CDR3 nucleotides are TGTGCCAGCAGTTCCGGATGGCGCGAGCAGTACTTC.

V usage is TRBV11-2 and J usage is TRBJ2-7; D is ambiguous. This CDR3 has 15 residues. Germline V gives CDR1 SGHAT, CDR2 FQNNGV. V lost 4 bases, J lost 2 bases, and 15 bases lay in between. CDR3 protein: CASSSLRRKAYEQYF. The CDR3 nucleotides read TGTGCCAGCAGCTCCCTTAGACGAAAGGCCTACGAGCAGTACTTC.

This chain uses TRBV28 with TRBJ2-3; the D is unclear. V shed 3 bases and J shed 0 bases, with 13 bases lying between them. The CDR3 loop spans 16 amino acids. CDR1 and CDR2 from the germline V gene are MDHEN and SYDVKM. The DNA of the CDR3 is TGTGCCAGCAGTTTTTTAGCCGTGACTAGCACAGATACGCAGTATTTT. Translated: CASSFLAVTSTDTQYF.

The chain couples TRBV5-1 to TRBJ2-3; D is unclear. The germline V and J ends were trimmed by 1 base and 0 bases, with 12 bases remaining between them. The length of the CDR3 is 16 residues. Germline lookup yields CDR1 SGHRS and CDR2 YFSETQ. The CDR3 DNA sequence: TGCGCCAGCAGCTTGAGAACGGATCTAAGCACAGATACGCAGTATTTT. Residues: CASSLRTDLSTDTQYF.

The J gene is TRBJ2-1, the V gene TRBV11-3; TRBD2 matches 15 bases. Germline values: CDR1 SGHNT, CDR2 YENEEA. This CDR3 spans 17 amino acids. J gave up 5 bases and V 2 bases, and 4 bases lay outside the gene matches. The CDR3, as DNA: TGTGCCAGCAGCTTATCCGGGACTAGCGGGAGGAACAATGAGCAGTTCTTC. Its translation: CASSLSGTSGRNNEQFF.

As regards this clone: The sample has other DNA sequences that encode this CDR3 too. The chain combines TRBV7-2 with TRBJ2-1; D is ambiguous. Germline CDR1 and CDR2: SGHTA and FQGNSA. The CDR3 has 13 amino acids. The ends were cut back, 5 bases at V and 3 bases at J, with 8 bases in the middle. Here the CDR3 DNA reads TGTGCCAGCAGCCCGAACAACTACAATGAGCAGTTCTTC. Translated: CASSPNNYNEQFF.

J is TRBJ2-2 and V is TRBV18, with TRBD1 identical over 8 bases. In germline, CDR1 is KGHSH, CDR2 LQKENI. Trimming at V came to 2 bases and at J to 1 base, leaving 3 bases not matched to a gene. The CDR3 sequence is 16 residues long. The CDR3 DNA follows: TGTGCCAGCTCACCAAGGGGGACAGGGAACACCGGGGAGCTGTTTTTT. Translation gives CASSPRGTGNTGELFF.

The chain is built from TRBV28 and TRBJ1-4; TRBD1 agrees at 10 bases. The CDR3 totals 13 residues. From germline, CDR1 is MDHEN and CDR2 SYDVKM. With V trimmed by 8 bases and J by 5 bases, 2 bases remained unmatched. CDR3 coding DNA: TGTGCCAGCCGGGACAGGGGAAATGAAAAACTGTTTTTT. As protein: CASRDRGNEKLFF.

The genes are TRBV4-1 and TRBJ2-7; 7 bases match TRBD2. V lost 5 bases, J lost 9 bases, and 10 bases stayed unmatched. Looked up from germline, CDR1 is MGHRA and CDR2 is YSYEKL. There are 13 residues in the CDR3. The CDR3 loop reads CASSYRLAAGQYF. The CDR3 DNA is TGCGCCAGCAGCTACCGACTAGCTGCGGGGCAGTACTTC.

The J gene is TRBJ1-1, the V gene TRBV27; no firm D call. CDR3 length: 13 amino acids. Germline loops: CDR1 MNHEY, CDR2 SMNVEV (reference sequence). Trimming cost V 7 bases and J 7 bases, with 16 bases left between them. CDR3 region: CASTPFDGREAFF. CDR3 DNA: TGTGCCAGCACTCCCTTCGACGGGCGTGAAGCTTTCTTT.

The chain links TRBV2 to TRBJ2-1; 9 bases align to TRBD2. After removal of 5 bases from V and 7 bases from J, the junction contained 9 bases not matched to a gene. The CDR3 extends over 15 amino acids. The germline V gene encodes CDR1 SNHLY and CDR2 FYNNEI. The CDR3 DNA sequence: TGTGCCAGCAGTTATAGCGGGGGCCTGGGGAATGAGCAGTTCTTC. Its protein product is CASSYSGGLGNEQFF.

The chain links TRBV18 to TRBJ2-6; D remains ambiguous. The V end was cut by 1 base, the J end by 0 bases, with 4 bases between. CDR1 and CDR2 (germline): KGHSH, LQKENI. CDR3 length equals 15 residues. CDR3 bases: TGTGCCAGCTCACCACTCCTCTCTGGGGCCAACGTCCTGACTTTC. It yields the protein CASSPLLSGANVLTF.

The chain employs TRBV5-6 and TRBJ2-7, with D possibly being TRBD1 or TRBD2 (5 bases each). CDR3 length: 14 residues. Germline V gene data show CDR1 as SGHDT and CDR2 as YYEEEE. The V end was cut by 0 bases, the J end by 6 bases, with 13 bases between. The CDR3 spells CASSLGTRGAEQYF. The CDR3 nucleotides read TGTGCCAGCAGCTTGGGGACGAGGGGTGCCGAGCAGTACTTC.

This chain joins TRBV19 and TRBJ2-2; no definite D call. Germline CDR1 reads LNHDA; CDR2 reads SQIVND (reference sequence). This CDR3 contains 13 residues. Trimming left V 6 bases short and J 5 bases short, with 10 bases between. The CDR3 spells CASRPIETGELFF. The CDR3 bases are TGTGCCAGTAGACCAATAGAGACCGGGGAGCTGTTTTTT. Variable domain in full (rest from reference TRBV19 and TRBJ2-2): DGGITQSPKYLFRKEGQNVTLSCEQNLNHDAMYWYRQDPGQGLRLIYYSQIVNDFQKGDIAEGYSVSREKKESFPLTVTSAQKNPTAFYLCASRPIETGELFFGEGSRLTVL.

This clone is a singleton in its sample. The J gene is TRBJ2-1, the V gene TRBV18; 9 bases are a match to TRBD2. V lost 1 base to trimming and J lost 4 bases; unmatched junction nucleotides: 11. The CDR3 has 18 amino acids. The V gene's germline CDR1 is KGHSH and CDR2 LQKENI. Here the CDR3 DNA reads TGTGCCAGCTCACCACAGTCTAGCGGGATGCGTAAATACAATGAGCAGTTCTTC. This sequence encodes CASSPQSSGMRKYNEQFF.

The V gene is TRBV5-1, the J gene TRBJ2-7, with D perhaps matching TRBD2 (6 bases). Trimming pared 2 bases from V and 0 bases from J, leaving 18 bases between. The CDR3 spans 17 residues. Germline V CDR1 and CDR2: SGHRS, YFSETQ. In nucleotides, the CDR3 is TGCGCCAGCAGCTTTCCTGTCCGGGGGAGAAACTCCTACGAGCAGTACTTC. This encodes CASSFPVRGRNSYEQYF.

Worth noting for this clone: The sample has other DNA sequences that encode this CDR3 too. The rearrangement uses TRBV6-5 and TRBJ2-3; TRBD2 agrees at 10 bases. This CDR3 is built from 16 residues. The germline gives CDR1 MNHEY, CDR2 SVGAGI. The V gene end was trimmed by 4 bases and the J gene end by 3 bases; junction bases not matched to a gene: 7. The CDR3 nucleotides read TGTGCCAGCAGTTCCCTAGCGGGAGTTAGGACAGATACGCAGTATTTT. It codes for CASSSLAGVRTDTQYF.

The V and J genes are TRBV18 and TRBJ1-4; TRBD1 is a possible D gene (5 bases). The germline V gene encodes CDR1 KGHSH and CDR2 LQKENI. The V end was cut by 3 bases, the J end by 8 bases, with 13 bases between. The length of the CDR3 is 14 residues. In DNA form, the CDR3 reads TGTGCCAGCTCACCGGGGACTGTTGACGAAAAACTGTTTTTT. Its protein product is CASSPGTVDEKLFF.

This chain connects TRBV7-9 to TRBJ2-1, with 13 bases identical to TRBD2. The V and J ends lost 5 bases and 5 bases, in that order; junction bases with no gene match: 9. Germline V CDR1 and CDR2: SEHNR, FQNEAQ (reference sequence). The CDR3 sequence is 17 residues long. Written as DNA, the CDR3 is TGTGCCAGCAGCGCTACCCCGGGGACTAGCGGGGACAATGAGCAGTTCTTC. Translating it yields CASSATPGTSGDNEQFF. Full variable domain (rest looked up from reference TRBV7-9 and TRBJ2-1): DTGVSQNPRHKITKRGQNVTFRCDPISEHNRLYWYRQTLGQGPEFLTYFQNEAQLEKSRLLSDRFSAERPKGSFSTLEIQRTEQGDSAMYLCASSATPGTSGDNEQFFGPGTRLTVL.

The V and J genes are TRBV7-2 and TRBJ2-7; D gene unclear. V gave up 2 bases and J gave up 0 bases, with 8 bases separating them. The length of the CDR3 is 14 residues. The germline V gene encodes CDR1 SGHTA and CDR2 FQGNSA. The CDR3 spells CASSLSISSYEQYF. The CDR3 DNA follows: TGTGCCAGCAGCTTAAGTATCTCCTCCTACGAGCAGTACTTC.

This chain uses TRBV11-2 with TRBJ1-2; tentatively, D is TRBD1 (5 bases). CDR1 is SGHAT, CDR2 FQNNGV, per germline. Trimming shortened V by 0 bases and J by 5 bases, and 13 bases separated the two germline ends. This CDR3 comprises 15 residues. CDR3 in amino acids: CASSLEGRALYGYTF. Written as DNA, the CDR3 is TGTGCCAGCAGCTTAGAGGGCAGGGCGTTGTATGGCTACACCTTC.

The J gene is TRBJ1-1, the V gene TRBV27, with 7 bases matching TRBD1. This CDR3 has 14 residues. The V segment lost 6 bases and the J segment 1 base; nucleotides outside the gene matches: 5. Looked up from germline, CDR1 is MNHEY and CDR2 is SMNVEV (reference sequence). The CDR3 DNA is TGTGCCAGCAGGATACAGGGGCCGAACACTGAAGCTTTCTTT. Translating gives CASRIQGPNTEAFF.

The chain is built from TRBV27 and TRBJ1-2, with no clear D. The germline CDR1 and CDR2 sequences are MNHEY and SMNVEV (reference sequence). The CDR3 runs 16 residues. With 6 bases removed from V and 4 bases from J, the gap between germline ends came to 21 bases. CDR3: CASRPLTGSNFYGYTF. CDR3 sequence (DNA): TGTGCCAGCAGGCCTCTGACCGGGAGCAATTTCTATGGCTACACCTTC.